These T cell receptor beta chains were read from a single sample in a study of cytomegalovirus exposure and HLA in healthy donors. TCRdb's copy holds only in-frame clones and misses some; the assay was immunoSEQ multiplex PCR. Its clone listing holds roughly 80,000 clones. Sample: PBMCs. The receptor source for this set is a man between 45 and 60 years old in good health and CMV-seronegative. Both conserved end residues are part of each CDR3. The D gene is left open where the match is weak.

j_call,d_call,v_call,cdr3_nt,cdr3_aa
TRBJ1-5,.,TRBV27,TGTGCCAGCAGTACCTCCTGGGGGGGGTCCCAGCCCCAGCATTTT,CASSTSWGGSQPQHF
TRBJ2-2,TRBD2,TRBV6-1,TGTGCCAGCAGTGCGATATTAGCGGGGGCCTCTCCCGGGGAGCTGTTTTTT,CASSAILAGASPGELFF
TRBJ2-1,TRBD2,TRBV7-6,TGTGCCAGCACCTTCGGGGGGGACAATGAGCAGTTCTTC,CASTFGGDNEQFF
TRBJ2-7,.,TRBV6-5,TGTGCCAGCAGTTACTCGACGGGACACTACGAGCAGTACTTC,CASSYSTGHYEQYF
TRBJ2-5,TRBD2,TRBV7-8,TGTGCCAGCAGCCTCCAAAGACTAGCGGGGGGGGAGACCCAGTACTTC,CASSLQRLAGGETQYF
TRBJ1-1,TRBD1,TRBV28,TGTGCCAGCAGCAAAGGGACAGGCGGGGCTTTCTTT,CASSKGTGGAFF
TRBJ1-6,TRBD1,TRBV7-9,TGTGCCAGCAGCTTTTTTACAGGGGGCTATAATTCACCCCTCCACTTT,CASSFFTGGYNSPLHF
TRBJ1-3,.,TRBV7-9,TGTGCCAGCAGACGCGCGGAGAGCTCTGGAAACACCATATATTTT,CASRRAESSGNTIYF
TRBJ2-3,.,TRBV7-3,TGTGCCAGCAGCTCCAGAGGGGGGGCGGGTACAGATACGCAGTATTTT,CASSSRGGAGTDTQYF
TRBJ1-1,.,TRBV9,TGTGCCAGCAGCGTAGAATGGGGGGAGACTGAAGCTTTCTTT,CASSVEWGETEAFF
TRBJ2-2,.,TRBV5-1,TGCGCCAGCAGCGACGACAGCTCCTCCGGGGAGCTGTTTTTT,CASSDDSSSGELFF
TRBJ1-4,TRBD1,TRBV19,TGTGCCAGTAGCGGGACAGGGGCGGATGAAAAACTGTTTTTT,CASSGTGADEKLFF
TRBJ2-3,.,TRBV30,TGTGCCTGGAGCCCACTAGGGGGAACAGATACGCAGTATTTT,CAWSPLGGTDTQYF
TRBJ2-5,.,TRBV7-3,TGTGCCAGCAGCTTAAGTGCGGGACCGGGAGAAGAGACCCAGTACTTC,CASSLSAGPGEETQYF
TRBJ1-6,.,TRBV18,TGTGCCTTGAGGTCACCCCTCCACTTT,CALRSPLHF
TRBJ1-3,TRBD1,TRBV13,TGTGCCAGCAGCTCTCCCAGAGACAGGGAACCTTTCTCTGGAAACACCATATATTTT,CASSSPRDREPFSGNTIYF
TRBJ2-1,.,TRBV30,TGTGCCTGGCCAGGGGAGAACCCCTTGTACAATGAGCAGTTCTTC,CAWPGENPLYNEQFF
TRBJ2-3,.,TRBV6-5,TGTGCCAGCAGTTCGGGGACATATAGCACAGATACGCAGTATTTT,CASSSGTYSTDTQYF
TRBJ1-6,.,TRBV5-1,TGCGCCAGCAGCTTGGCCGGACTACCCTATAATTCACCCCTCCACTTT,CASSLAGLPYNSPLHF
TRBJ2-1,.,TRBV5-1,TGCGCCAGCAGCCCCCCTCCAACTTACAATGAGCAGTTCTTC,CASSPPPTYNEQFF
TRBJ1-3,TRBD1,TRBV9,TGTGCCAGCAGCGTCCGTGCGGGACAGGGATTAGACACCATATATTTT,CASSVRAGQGLDTIYF
TRBJ1-5,.,TRBV4-3,TGCGCCAGCAGCCAAGGGGGCTCTAATCAGCCCCAGCATTTT,CASSQGGSNQPQHF
TRBJ2-5,.,TRBV29-1,TGCAGCGTTGAGGGGCAGGTTCTTCAAGAGACCCAGTACTTC,CSVEGQVLQETQYF
TRBJ1-1,TRBD1,TRBV28,TGTGCCAGCAGCCGCCCCGATGCAGGGGGTGGTGAAGCTTTCTTT,CASSRPDAGGGEAFF
TRBJ1-3,.,TRBV5-4,TGTGCCAGCAGCCAGACAGCCTCTGGAAACACCATATATTTT,CASSQTASGNTIYF
TRBJ2-5,TRBD2,TRBV5-1,TGCGCCAGCAGACCCAGCGGGGTACAAGAGACCCAGTACTTC,CASRPSGVQETQYF
TRBJ1-5,TRBD1,TRBV6-5,TGTGCCAGCAGTCTCGGACAGGGCAGAAATCAGCCCCAGCATTTT,CASSLGQGRNQPQHF
TRBJ1-5,.,TRBV25-1,TGTGCCAGCAGTGACGGCAGGGCGTCCGTCAGTCAGCCCCAGCATTTT,CASSDGRASVSQPQHF
TRBJ1-6,TRBD1,TRBV29-1,TGCAGCGCCTGGACAGGGGCGGGATCACCCCTCCACTTT,CSAWTGAGSPLHF
TRBJ2-3,.,TRBV18,TGTGCCAGCTCACCACCGTCAGGGACAGATACGCAGTATTTT,CASSPPSGTDTQYF
TRBJ2-5,TRBD2,TRBV30,TGTGCCTGGATAGGCCAGCGGGGGAACCAAGAGACCCAGTACTTC,CAWIGQRGNQETQYF
TRBJ1-1,.,TRBV6-6,TGTGCCAGCAGTTACATGGGGAGTTTAGACCCTGAAGCTTTCTTT,CASSYMGSLDPEAFF
TRBJ1-4,.,TRBV10-3,TGTGCCATCAGTGAGCAAACGGGTGAAAAACTGTTTTTT,CAISEQTGEKLFF
TRBJ1-1,TRBD1,TRBV6-1,TGTGCCAGCAGTCTACAGGGGTTCACTGAAGCTTTCTTT,CASSLQGFTEAFF